Following are 18 T cell receptor beta chains from one sample sequenced in a study of a mutant IDH1 vaccine in newly diagnosed glioma (dated by TCRdb to the early 2020s). The library was made by the immunoSEQ multiplex PCR assay. The immuneACCESS repertoire file appears here via TCRdb, limited to in-frame rearrangements. These files lack a portion of the clones; in checked studies, under half of the deficit traces to unresolved V genes, and the cause of the others is not known. Across this sample there are around 52,000 clones, with around 80% seen only once. In total, the top ten clones hold under 2% of the sample. The sample's time point label, decoded: week 5, during vaccination. A 20-mer mutant IDH1 peptide at 300 micrograms in Montanide made up each vaccine dose, which was injected subcutaneously together with topical imiquimod. Antigens for these TCRs are unknown. Sequencing was performed on PBMCs, taken from a glioma patient whose treatment included an IDH1 peptide vaccine. These receptors came from a woman aged 40-49 years with glioma.

The chain carries TRBV30 and TRBJ1-3, with a possible D match to TRBD1 (6 bases). CDR3 length equals 16 residues. Trimming pared 2 bases from V and 4 bases from J, leaving 18 bases between. The germline gives CDR1 GTSNPN, CDR2 SVGIG (reference sequence). The CDR3 protein is CAWSSWGASEGNTIYF. The CDR3 DNA reads TGTGCCTGGAGTTCCTGGGGGGCCTCGGAGGGAAACACCATATATTTT.

This clone has a single count. This sequence joins TRBV15 and TRBJ2-5; 7 nucleotides line up with TRBD1. This CDR3 comprises 15 residues. V lost 5 bases and J lost 10; bases outside the gene matches: 16. CDR1 is LNHNV and CDR2 is YYDKDF in the germline V gene (reference sequence). CDR3 protein: CATSVRDRPRDGQYF. The CDR3 DNA reads TGTGCCACCAGCGTTCGGGACAGACCAAGAGATGGCCAGTACTTC.

This clone was counted only a few times. The CDR3 bases are TGTGCCAGCAGCCCCTCGAGGGGCACAGCTTTCTTT. It translates to CASSPSRGTAFF. The chain uses TRBV7-2 and TRBJ1-1; a weak D match, TRBD1 (5 bases). V was clipped by 5 bases and J by 10 bases, with 14 bases between them. The CDR3 totals 12 residues. Germline V gene lookup returns CDR1 SGHTA and CDR2 FQGNSA.

The gene calls are TRBV11-2 and TRBJ2-7; the D gene is possibly TRBD1 (6 bases). CDR1 SGHAT and CDR2 FQNNGV come from the germline V gene. The CDR3 has 15 residues. V was shortened by 0 bases and J by 2 bases, with 11 bases between the two germline ends. As DNA, the CDR3 is TGTGCCAGCAGCTTAGAAACAGGGTTCACCTACGAGCAGTACTTC. It specifies CASSLETGFTYEQYF.

In its sample, this clone was seen a few times. The chain has TRBV6-1 and TRBJ1-4; D remains unclear. This CDR3 has 16 amino acids. Germline lookup yields CDR1 MNHNS and CDR2 SASEGT. Between the trimmed V and J ends, which lost 2 bases and 3 bases, there was a span of 13 bases. The CDR3 DNA reads TGTGCCAGCAGTGAACTCGCGCTGGTCCCTAATGAAAAACTGTTTTTT. Residues: CASSELALVPNEKLFF.

This clone was detected a few times. The V and J genes are TRBV10-3 and TRBJ1-1, with D tentatively TRBD1 (5 bases). The CDR3 is 14 residues long. Looked up from germline, CDR1 is ENHRY and CDR2 is SYGVKD. The ends were cut back, 3 bases at V and 5 bases at J, with 13 bases in the middle. This chain's CDR3 is CAISDGGRVTEAFF. CDR3 in DNA: TGTGCCATCAGTGATGGTGGCAGGGTTACTGAAGCTTTCTTT.

The chain links TRBV9 to TRBJ1-6; 9 positions match TRBD1. Germline V gene lookup returns CDR1 SGDLS and CDR2 YYNGEE. V lost 3 bases and J lost 7; bases outside the gene matches: 8. The CDR3 loop spans 16 amino acids. This CDR3 reads CASSARPGQGNSPLHF. CDR3 in DNA: TGTGCCAGCAGCGCCCGCCCGGGACAGGGCAATTCACCCCTCCACTTT.

The rearrangement joins TRBV7-9 to TRBJ2-4; D might be TRBD1 or TRBD2, each matching 5 bases. The CDR3 consists of 17 residues. Germline assignment: CDR1 SEHNR and CDR2 FQNEAQ (reference sequence). Trimming took 6 bases from V and 3 from J, leaving 21 bases between them. Written as DNA, the CDR3 is TGTGCCAGCAGTTTTTCCTACCGGGACGTCCTCAAAAACATTCAGTACTTC. Its translation is CASSFSYRDVLKNIQYF.

This clone appeared a few times. The chain combines TRBV6-1 with TRBJ2-7; tentatively, D is TRBD1 or TRBD2 (6 bases each). V lost 3 bases and J 9 bases, leaving 21 bases between the germline ends. The CDR3 is 15 amino acids. The V gene's germline CDR1 is MNHNS and CDR2 SASEGT. Here the CDR3 DNA reads TGTGCCAGCAGTGACCCCTGGACAGTGAGGGGGGTGCAGTACTTC. This encodes CASSDPWTVRGVQYF.

The rearrangement links TRBV6-6 to TRBJ2-7, with 10 nucleotides matching TRBD1. The CDR3 has 15 residues. Trimming removed 3 bases from V and 3 bases from J; junction bases left unmatched: 5. In germline, CDR1 is MNHNY, CDR2 SVGAGI (reference sequence). CDR3 DNA: TGTGCCAGCAGTTATCGACAGGGGGCGAGCTACGAGCAGTACTTC. Amino acid sequence: CASSYRQGASYEQYF.

CDR3 nucleotide sequence: TGTGCCAGTACCGGGGGGGTAGCCCAGCATTTT. This sequence encodes CASTGGVAQHF. This chain connects TRBV19 to TRBJ1-5, with a tentative D call TRBD1 (5 bases). V was pared by 7 bases and J by 11 bases, with 12 bases between. Germline loops: CDR1 LNHDA, CDR2 SQIVND (reference sequence). The CDR3 loop spans 11 amino acids.

This rearrangement joins TRBV25-1 to TRBJ2-7; TRBD1 matches at 10 bases. V lost 2 bases, J lost 5 bases, and 12 bases stayed unmatched. This CDR3 is built from 17 residues. CDR1 is MGHDK, CDR2 SYGVNS, per germline. CDR3 amino acids: CASSEEGEGQGRHEQYF. The CDR3 DNA follows: TGTGCCAGCAGTGAAGAAGGGGAGGGACAGGGGCGGCACGAGCAGTACTTC.

In this sample, this clone turned up once. The chain links TRBV6-5 to TRBJ1-5, with D hard to call. The germline V and J ends were trimmed by 6 bases and 0 bases, with 9 bases remaining between them. The CDR3 sequence is 14 residues long. CDR1 and CDR2 (germline): MNHEY, SVGAGI. The DNA for the CDR3 is TGTGCCAGCAGGGAAGGACTTAGCAATCAGCCCCAGCATTTT. It specifies CASREGLSNQPQHF.

This clone was seen more than once but under ten times. The V gene is TRBV2, the J gene TRBJ1-1; 10 bases map to TRBD1. With 6 bases clipped from V and 5 bases from J, the junction kept 12 bases outside the gene matches. The CDR3 consists of 16 residues. Germline loops: CDR1 SNHLY, CDR2 FYNNEI. CDR3 amino acids: CASSGQGDFVVTEAFF. CDR3 coding DNA: TGTGCCAGCAGCGGACAGGGGGATTTCGTAGTTACTGAAGCTTTCTTT.

This clone was detected once. CDR3 residues: CASSFDRFLYGYTF. The CDR3 DNA reads TGTGCCAGCAGCTTTGACAGGTTCCTCTATGGCTACACCTTC. The chain is built from TRBV5-6 and TRBJ1-2; D is possibly TRBD1 (6 bases). The CDR3 sequence is 14 residues long. CDR1 is SGHDT and CDR2 is YYEEEE in the germline V gene. V was clipped by 2 bases and J by 4 bases, with 12 bases between them.

The chain has TRBV30 and TRBJ2-7; a possible D gene is TRBD1 (6 bases). The V and J ends lost 4 bases and 3 bases respectively, with 16 bases between them. The CDR3 is 14 residues long. In germline, CDR1 is GTSNPN, CDR2 SVGIG (reference sequence). CDR3 in DNA: TGTGCCTGGATGGCCCCAGGACAGTTCTACGAGCAGTACTTC. It codes for CAWMAPGQFYEQYF. Variable domain in full (rest from reference TRBV30 and TRBJ2-7): SQTIHQWPATLVQPVGSPLSLECTVEGTSNPNLYWYRQAAGRGLQLLFYSVGIGQISSEVPQNLSASRPQDRQFILSSKKLLLSDSGFYLCAWMAPGQFYEQYFGPGTRLTVT.

V is TRBV7-8 and J is TRBJ2-1, with unresolved D. Trimming took 4 bases from V and 0 from J, leaving 19 bases between them. Germline CDR1 is SGHVS and CDR2 is FQNEAQ. CDR3 length equals 18 residues. CDR3 sequence reads: CASSSPPGPESSYNEQFF. The CDR3 region has the DNA TGTGCCAGCAGCTCACCTCCCGGACCGGAAAGCTCCTACAATGAGCAGTTCTTC.

The V gene is TRBV9, the J gene TRBJ1-3, with D hard to call. This CDR3 spans 14 amino acids. Germline V gene data show CDR1 as SGDLS and CDR2 as YYNGEE. V lost 4 bases and J 4 bases, leaving 12 bases between the germline ends. The CDR3 sequence is CASSTRPEGNTIYF. The CDR3 DNA is TGTGCCAGCAGCACTCGCCCCGAGGGAAACACCATATATTTT.